The next 13 T cell receptor beta chains were all read from a single sample in a study of shared clonotypes between healthy human individuals. In the naive CD8 group, cells lacked CD45RO and were positively selected for CCR7, so terminally differentiated effector memory CD45RA+ cells were left out. The protocol was immunoSEQ multiplex PCR, while the TCRdb copy is restricted to in-frame clones and leaves out a portion. The data hold around 2.1 million clones, with about 92% observed a single time. What was sequenced was naive CD8+ T cells from PBMCs. The receptors were sampled from a man between 18 and 35 years old in good health. Some clones in this sample may be carry-over from other donors' samples.

V is TRBV19 and J is TRBJ1-2; D call uncertain. Germline CDR1 is LNHDA and CDR2 is SQIVND (reference sequence). There are 13 residues in the CDR3. The ends were cut back, 4 bases at V and 8 bases at J, with 14 bases in the middle. Written as DNA, the CDR3 is TGTGCCAGTAGTAGGGGAAGGGCATGGGGCTACACCTTC. It encodes CASSRGRAWGYTF.

The rearrangement uses TRBV21-1 and TRBJ2-6; the D call in the table, TRBD1, was not verified against the DNA. TRBV21-1 is reported as a pseudogene. The CDR3 has 16 residues. CDR3 loop: CASSKECQAGANVLTF. In DNA, the CDR3 is TGTGCCAGCAGCAAAGAGTGTCAGGCTGGGGCCAACGTCCTGACTTTC.

This clone was counted a single time. The chain combines TRBV30 with TRBJ2-1; 9 bases match TRBD1. This CDR3 comprises 18 residues. The V gene end was trimmed by 1 base and the J gene end by 1 base; junction bases not matched to a gene: 11. From germline, CDR1 is GTSNPN and CDR2 SVGIG (reference sequence). CDR3 in DNA: TGTGCCTGGAGTGCCGGGACAGGGATTTTGCGATCCTACAATGAGCAGTTCTTC. It specifies CAWSAGTGILRSYNEQFF.

V gene TRBV4-3 combines with J gene TRBJ2-3; 9 bases map to TRBD2. CDR3 length equals 19 residues. Trimming at V came to 1 base and at J to 4 bases, leaving 15 bases not matched to a gene. The germline V gene has CDR1 LGHNA and CDR2 YSLEER. The CDR3 loop is CASSQVWAAREGDADTQYF. The CDR3 DNA is TGCGCCAGCAGCCAAGTTTGGGCGGCGCGGGAGGGGGACGCAGATACGCAGTATTTT.

V usage is TRBV6-5 and J usage is TRBJ2-7, with D possibly being TRBD1 (5 bases). The V end was cut by 0 bases, the J end by 5 bases, with 5 bases between. This CDR3 has 12 amino acids. In germline, CDR1 is MNHEY, CDR2 SVGAGI. CDR3 DNA: TGTGCCAGCAGTTACTCGGGGCACGAGCAGTACTTC. Protein product: CASSYSGHEQYF.

V is TRBV28 and J is TRBJ1-2; D is possibly TRBD1 (5 bases). The CDR3 covers 14 residues. Looked up from germline, CDR1 is MDHEN and CDR2 is SYDVKM. The V gene lost 1 base and the J gene lost 6 bases, with 12 bases spanning the gap. The CDR3 loop is CASSLLTGGDGYTF. The CDR3 nucleotides are TGTGCCAGCAGTTTATTAACTGGGGGGGATGGCTACACCTTC.

The CDR3 DNA reads as TGTGCCAGCAGTTTGGCTGAGGGGGAAGGCTACACCTTC. Amino acid sequence: CASSLAEGEGYTF. The rearrangement joins TRBV28 to TRBJ1-2; maybe TRBD1 (6 bases). The length of the CDR3 is 13 residues. V was trimmed by 3 bases and J by 8 bases, leaving 13 bases between them. Germline V gene lookup returns CDR1 MDHEN and CDR2 SYDVKM.

The chain links TRBV19 to TRBJ2-7; 7 positions agree with TRBD1. The CDR3 is made up of 14 amino acids. The germline gives CDR1 LNHDA, CDR2 SQIVND (reference sequence). V lost 1 base and J lost 7; bases outside the gene matches: 7. CDR3 in DNA: TGTGCCAGTAGTATAGGGGGGACAGTCGAAGAGCAGTACTTC. Its translation is CASSIGGTVEEQYF.

The rearrangement uses TRBV6-1 and TRBJ2-7, with D possibly matching TRBD1 (5 bases). Between the trimmed V and J ends, which lost 1 base and 2 bases, there was a span of 12 bases. The length of the CDR3 is 15 residues. CDR1 is MNHNS, CDR2 SASEGT, per germline. CDR3 sequence (DNA): TGTGCCAGCAGTGAAGGGCAACAGGCCACCTACGAGCAGTACTTC. Its translation is CASSEGQQATYEQYF.

As to this clone: The germline gene is not matched at one end of the junction; a read error may be the cause. The V gene is TRBV5-1, the J gene TRBJ2-6, with 7 positions matching TRBD1. Per germline, CDR1 SGHRS and CDR2 YFSETQ. The CDR3 consists of 16 residues. Here the CDR3 reads CASSDRDSLGDNVLTF. In DNA form, the CDR3 reads TGCGCCAGCAGCGACAGGGATTCTCTGGGGGACAACGTCCTGACTTTC.

This chain uses TRBV9 with TRBJ1-1, with D unresolved. There are 14 residues in the CDR3. Trimming removed 0 bases from V and 0 bases from J, with 6 bases in between. Germline-derived CDR1 and CDR2 are SGDLS and YYNGEE. This CDR3 is CASSVASMNTEAFF. The CDR3 region has the DNA TGTGCCAGCAGCGTAGCTTCCATGAACACTGAAGCTTTCTTT.

CDR3 DNA sequence: TGTGCCAGCAGCCGTATCCAGGGGGCGGGCACTGAAGCTTTCTTT. It encodes CASSRIQGAGTEAFF. The J gene is TRBJ1-1, the V gene TRBV27; 8 bases line up with TRBD1. This CDR3 has 15 residues. Germline CDR1 and CDR2: MNHEY and SMNVEV (reference sequence). J gave up 4 bases and V 6 bases, and 10 bases lay outside the gene matches.

The chain is built from TRBV11-2 and TRBJ2-7; D perhaps matches TRBD2 (5 bases). This CDR3 has 16 amino acids. V was pared by 5 bases and J by 2 bases, with 19 bases between. CDR1 is SGHAT, CDR2 FQNNGV, per germline. In nucleotides, the CDR3 is TGTGCCAGCAGCATCGGGGTCTTTGGCGATCCCTACGAGCAGTACTTC. Translating gives CASSIGVFGDPYEQYF.